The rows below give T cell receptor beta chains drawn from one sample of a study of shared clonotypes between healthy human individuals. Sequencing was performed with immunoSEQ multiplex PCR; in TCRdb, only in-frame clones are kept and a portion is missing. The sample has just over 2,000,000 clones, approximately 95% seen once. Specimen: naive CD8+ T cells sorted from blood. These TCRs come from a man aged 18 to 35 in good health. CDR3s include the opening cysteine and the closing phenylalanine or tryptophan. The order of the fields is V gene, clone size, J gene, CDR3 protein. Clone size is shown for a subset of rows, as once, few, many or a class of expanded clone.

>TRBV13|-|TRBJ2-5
CASSTRQGRETQYF
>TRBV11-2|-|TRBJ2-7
CASSLVGSGSYEQYF
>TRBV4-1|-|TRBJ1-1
CASSQVDREDTEAFF
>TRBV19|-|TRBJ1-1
CASSIGWAEAFF
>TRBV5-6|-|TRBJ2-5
CASSLLEQETQYF
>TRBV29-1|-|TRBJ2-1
CSAAGTVNEQFF
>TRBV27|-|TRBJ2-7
CASSLRLTPYEQYF
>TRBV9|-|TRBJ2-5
CASSPGLAGVAETQYF
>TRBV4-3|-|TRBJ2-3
CASSQDEGDTDTQYF
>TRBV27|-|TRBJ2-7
CASSPGQGYEQYF
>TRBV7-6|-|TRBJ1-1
CASSLEAKGVYTEAFF
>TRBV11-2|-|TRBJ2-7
CASSLLAGDEQYF
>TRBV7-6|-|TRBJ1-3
CASSKDRGLGNTIYF
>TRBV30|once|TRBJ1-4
CAWSVVEFGEKLFF
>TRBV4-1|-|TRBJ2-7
CASSLGISYEQYF
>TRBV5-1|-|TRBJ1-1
CASSWADSRQEAFF
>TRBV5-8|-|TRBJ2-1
CASSLASGSFPSYNEQFF
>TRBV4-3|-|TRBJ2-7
CASSQETTFGPGEQYF
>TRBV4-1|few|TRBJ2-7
CASSQDMSYEQYF
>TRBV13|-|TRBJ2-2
CASSPLGLAGDTGELFF
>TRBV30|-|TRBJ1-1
CAWDRTATEAFF
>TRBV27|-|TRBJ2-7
CASSPEWTGSYEQYF
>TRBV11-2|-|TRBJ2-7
CASSLIGVSYEQYF
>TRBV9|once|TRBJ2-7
CASSVGAGTEQYF
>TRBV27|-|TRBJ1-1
CASSLDGAGGTEAFF
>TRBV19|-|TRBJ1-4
CASTTTSQGNEKLFF
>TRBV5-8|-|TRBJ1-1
CASSSDLQGNTEAFF